The next 6 T cell receptor beta chains were all read from a single sample in a study of T cell responses to AZD1222 COVID-19 vaccine (dated by TCRdb to about 2021). Library preparation employed the immunoSEQ multiplex PCR assay. Held by TCRdb, this immuneACCESS table contains in-frame sequences only and omits some clones. Under half of the omission traces to an unresolved V gene where checked; the cause of the rest is unknown. The sample contains some 170,000 clones, approximately 94% of them found a single time. Roughly 5% of the sample goes to the ten largest clones. The sample's time point, from its label and the paper: about 28 days (+/-7) after the second vaccine dose. This specimen was peripheral blood, taken 28 days after the second AZD1222 dose. The receptor source for this set is an adult who received the AZD1222 COVID-19 vaccine.

This rearrangement joins TRBV11-2 to TRBJ1-2, with D perhaps TRBD1 (5 bases). Trimming stripped 5 bases from V and 0 bases from J, with 7 bases between. Germline V gene sequence: CDR1 SGHAT, CDR2 FQNNGV. CDR3 length equals 13 residues. The CDR3: CASSRGANYGYTF. Here the CDR3 DNA reads TGTGCCAGCAGCCGGGGCGCTAACTATGGCTACACCTTC.

The chain employs TRBV7-2 and TRBJ1-5; D gene ambiguous. The CDR3 is 14 residues long. CDR1 is SGHTA and CDR2 is FQGNSA in the germline V gene. The V end lost 2 bases, the J end lost 12 bases, and 17 bases lay between the germline ends. CDR3 in amino acids: CASSLSRHYGLQHF. CDR3 nucleotides: TGTGCCAGCAGCTTAAGTCGCCACTATGGACTCCAGCATTTT.

The V and J genes are TRBV7-6 and TRBJ2-1; possible D gene TRBD1, 5 bases. Trimming cost V 5 bases and J 2 bases, with 10 bases left between them. CDR1 and CDR2 (germline): SGHVS, FNYEAQ. The CDR3 sequence is 14 residues long. CDR3 bases: TGTGCCAGCAGCCAGGACACAGCCTACAATGAGCAGTTCTTC. It encodes CASSQDTAYNEQFF.

The V call is TRBV5-6, the J call TRBJ2-7, with TRBD2 identical over 8 bases. With 4 bases clipped from V and 4 bases from J, the junction kept 10 bases outside the gene matches. Per the germline V gene, CDR1 is SGHDT and CDR2 is YYEEEE. The CDR3 is 15 residues long. The CDR3 spells CASSPWRGRSYEQYF. CDR3 nucleotides: TGTGCCAGCAGCCCCTGGCGCGGGAGGAGTTACGAGCAGTACTTC.

The chain links TRBV9 to TRBJ2-5, with unresolved D. This CDR3 spans 14 amino acids. Germline V gives CDR1 SGDLS, CDR2 YYNGEE. V was pared by 0 bases and J by 1 base, with 7 bases between. In DNA, the CDR3 is TGTGCCAGCAGCGTAGATGCGTTCCAAGAGACCCAGTACTTC. It specifies CASSVDAFQETQYF.

The chain links TRBV30 to TRBJ2-1; D not certain. V gave up 3 bases and J gave up 8 bases, with 11 bases separating them. The germline V gene has CDR1 GTSNPN and CDR2 SVGIG (reference sequence). This CDR3 region has 12 residues. CDR3 nucleotides: TGTGCCTGGAGCGCCGCTTGGGATGAGCAGTTCTTC. Protein sequence: CAWSAAWDEQFF.